This TCR beta chain originates from a study of identical twins. This clonotype has a handful of counts. TCRdb ran MiXCR on the 5' RACE reads and lists one entry per CDR3 protein. This table holds fewer than 250,000 distinct CDR3 sequences, around 10% found once. The germline CDR1 and CDR2 sequences are DFQATT and SNEGSKA (reference sequence). The CDR3 runs 14 residues. V lost 0 bases, J lost 6 bases, and 14 bases lay in between. The sequence came from a woman in her late teens or twenties in good health. The chain links TRBV20-1 to TRBJ1-1; the D gene is possibly TRBD1 (5 bases). The sample comprised memory (CD45RO+) T cells sorted from blood. The CDR3 bases are TGCAGTGCTAGAGATCTTCGGGGGACGGCTGAAGCTTTCTTT. It codes for CSARDLRGTAEAFF.